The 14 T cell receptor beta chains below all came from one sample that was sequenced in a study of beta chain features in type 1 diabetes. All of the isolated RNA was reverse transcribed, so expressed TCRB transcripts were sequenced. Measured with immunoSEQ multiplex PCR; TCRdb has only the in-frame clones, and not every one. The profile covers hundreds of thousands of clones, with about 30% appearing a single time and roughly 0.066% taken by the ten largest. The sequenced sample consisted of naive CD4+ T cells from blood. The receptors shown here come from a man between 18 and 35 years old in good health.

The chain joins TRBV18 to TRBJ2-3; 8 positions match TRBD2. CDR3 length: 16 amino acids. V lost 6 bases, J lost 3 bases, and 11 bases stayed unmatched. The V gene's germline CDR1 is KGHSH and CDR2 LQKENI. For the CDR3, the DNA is TGTGCCAGCTCCGGCCCGGGAGGGCATTCGACAGATACGCAGTATTTT. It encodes CASSGPGGHSTDTQYF.

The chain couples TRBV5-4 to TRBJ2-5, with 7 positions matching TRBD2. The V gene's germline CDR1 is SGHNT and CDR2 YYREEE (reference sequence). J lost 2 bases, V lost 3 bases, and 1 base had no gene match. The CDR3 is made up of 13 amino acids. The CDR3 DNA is TGTGCCAGCAGCTGGGGAGGGCAAGAGACCCAGTACTTC. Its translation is CASSWGGQETQYF.

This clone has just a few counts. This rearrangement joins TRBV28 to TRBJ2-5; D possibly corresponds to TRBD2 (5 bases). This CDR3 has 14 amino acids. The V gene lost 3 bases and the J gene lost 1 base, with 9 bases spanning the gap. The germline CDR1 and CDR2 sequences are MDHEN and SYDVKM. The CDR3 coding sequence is TGTGCCAGCAGTTTCGCTAGCTCCCAAGAGACCCAGTACTTC. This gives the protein CASSFASSQETQYF.

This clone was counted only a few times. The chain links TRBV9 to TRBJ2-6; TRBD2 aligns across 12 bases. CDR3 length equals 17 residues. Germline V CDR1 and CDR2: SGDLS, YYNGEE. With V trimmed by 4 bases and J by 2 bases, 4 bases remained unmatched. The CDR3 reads CASSPGLAGTGANVLTF. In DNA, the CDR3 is TGTGCCAGCAGCCCGGGACTAGCGGGTACTGGGGCCAACGTCCTGACTTTC.

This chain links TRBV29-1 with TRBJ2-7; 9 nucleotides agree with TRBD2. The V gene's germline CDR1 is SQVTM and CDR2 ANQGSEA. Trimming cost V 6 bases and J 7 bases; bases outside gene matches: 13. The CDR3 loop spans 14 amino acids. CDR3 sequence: CSVRGLAQTLEQYF. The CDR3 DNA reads TGCAGCGTCCGCGGACTAGCGCAAACCCTGGAGCAGTACTTC.

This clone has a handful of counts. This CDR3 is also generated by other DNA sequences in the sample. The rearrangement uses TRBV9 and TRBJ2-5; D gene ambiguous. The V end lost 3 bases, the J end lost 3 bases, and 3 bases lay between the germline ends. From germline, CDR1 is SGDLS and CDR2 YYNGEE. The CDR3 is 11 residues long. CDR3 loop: CASSAEETQYF. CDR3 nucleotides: TGTGCCAGCAGCGCAGAAGAGACCCAGTACTTC.

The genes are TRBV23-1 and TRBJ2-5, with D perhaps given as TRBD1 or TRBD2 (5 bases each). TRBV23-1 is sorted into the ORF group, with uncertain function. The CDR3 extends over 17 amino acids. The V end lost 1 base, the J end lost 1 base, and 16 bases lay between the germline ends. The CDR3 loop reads CASSQCGREPFQETQYF. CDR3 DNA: TGCGCCAGCAGTCAATGTGGCAGGGAGCCGTTCCAAGAGACCCAGTACTTC.

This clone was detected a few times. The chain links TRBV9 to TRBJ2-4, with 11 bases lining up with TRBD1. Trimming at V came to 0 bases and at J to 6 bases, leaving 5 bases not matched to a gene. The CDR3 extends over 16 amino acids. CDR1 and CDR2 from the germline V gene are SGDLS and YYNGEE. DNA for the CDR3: TGTGCCAGCAGCGTAGCCCGGACAGGGGGCAGAAACATTCAGTACTTC. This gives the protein CASSVARTGGRNIQYF.

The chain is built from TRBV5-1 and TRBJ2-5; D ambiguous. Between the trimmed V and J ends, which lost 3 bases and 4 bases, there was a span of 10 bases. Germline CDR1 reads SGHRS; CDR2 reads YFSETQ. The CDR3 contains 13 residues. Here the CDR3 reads CASSSGGIETQYF. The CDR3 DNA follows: TGCGCCAGCAGCTCAGGTGGCATAGAGACCCAGTACTTC.

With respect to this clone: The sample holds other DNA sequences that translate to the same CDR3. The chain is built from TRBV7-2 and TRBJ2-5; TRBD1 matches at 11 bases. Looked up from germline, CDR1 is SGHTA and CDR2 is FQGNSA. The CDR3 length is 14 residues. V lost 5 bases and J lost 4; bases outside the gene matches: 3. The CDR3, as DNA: TGTGCCAGCAGCCTGGACAGGGGGCGAGAGACCCAGTACTTC. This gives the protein CASSLDRGRETQYF.

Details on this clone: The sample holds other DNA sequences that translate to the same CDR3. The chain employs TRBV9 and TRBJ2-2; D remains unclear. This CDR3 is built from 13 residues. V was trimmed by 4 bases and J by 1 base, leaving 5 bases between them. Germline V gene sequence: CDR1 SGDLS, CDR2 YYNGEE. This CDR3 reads CASSPRNTGELFF. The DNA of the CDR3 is TGTGCCAGCAGCCCCCGGAACACCGGGGAGCTGTTTTTT.

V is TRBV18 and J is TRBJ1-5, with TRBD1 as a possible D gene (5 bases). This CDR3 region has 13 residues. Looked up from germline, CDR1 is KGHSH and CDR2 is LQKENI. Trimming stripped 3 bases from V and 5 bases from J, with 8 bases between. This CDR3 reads CASSPGGDQPQHF. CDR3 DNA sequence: TGTGCCAGCTCACCGGGGGGAGATCAGCCCCAGCATTTT.

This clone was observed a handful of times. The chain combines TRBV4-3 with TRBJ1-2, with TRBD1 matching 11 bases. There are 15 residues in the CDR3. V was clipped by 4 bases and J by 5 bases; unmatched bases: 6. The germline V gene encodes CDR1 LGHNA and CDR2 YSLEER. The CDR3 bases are TGCGCCAGCAGCCCCCCAAGGGACAGGGGGTATGGCTACACCTTC. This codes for CASSPPRDRGYGYTF.

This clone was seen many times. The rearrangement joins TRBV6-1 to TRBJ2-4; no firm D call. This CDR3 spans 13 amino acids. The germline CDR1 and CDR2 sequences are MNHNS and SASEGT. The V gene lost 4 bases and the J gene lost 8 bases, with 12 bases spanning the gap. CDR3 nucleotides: TGTGCCAGCAGTGGGACCCTCACGGACATTCAGTACTTC. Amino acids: CASSGTLTDIQYF.